This TCR beta chain was sequenced for a study of cytomegalovirus exposure and HLA in healthy donors. Whole-study findings and limits: Analysis was carried out at a later point, and it linked a missense DCLRE1C variant to TCR beta V- and J-gene trimming.

Concerning this clone: Its antigen is still unknown. Other DNA sequences within the sample encode an identical CDR3.

Germline lookup yields CDR1 SGHTA and CDR2 FQGNSA. V was clipped by 1 base and J by 2 bases, with 9 bases between them. The CDR3 loop spans 14 amino acids. This PCR relied on a set of 60 Vbeta primers and 13 Jbeta primers. Data came from immunoSEQ multiplex PCR; TCRdb stores just in-frame clones and leaves some out. Here the sample spans about 190,000 clones, about 84% being singletons. The receptor was derived from a man aged 50-60 years in good health and CMV-seronegative. The rearrangement uses TRBV7-2 and TRBJ2-7; the D gene is possibly TRBD2 (6 bases). The source material was PBMCs. CDR3 in amino acids: CASSLVTGAYEQYF. DNA of the CDR3: TGTGCCAGCAGCTTAGTCACGGGGGCCTACGAGCAGTACTTC.